What follows are 30 T cell receptor beta chains derived from one specimen sequenced in a study of early T cells in non-severe SARS-CoV-2 infection. TCRdb reanalysed the 5' RACE reads using MiXCR and keeps one entry per CDR3 protein. Found here are 25,000 to 30,000 distinct CDR3 sequences, approximately 6% of them singletons; the top ten hold under 40%. The sample was whole blood, taken at baseline. The receptors were sampled from an adult who was a healthcare worker with PCR-confirmed SARS-CoV-2 infection or an uninfected control (not recorded which).

This clonotype was found many times. This chain connects TRBV5-5 to TRBJ2-7; maybe TRBD1 (5 bases). Germline assignment: CDR1 SGHKS and CDR2 YYEKEE (reference sequence). With 5 bases removed from V and 2 bases from J, the gap between germline ends came to 11 bases. The CDR3 has 13 residues. The CDR3 DNA follows: TGTGCCAGCAGGCTGACAGAAACCTACGAGCAGTACTTC. This codes for CASRLTETYEQYF. The whole variable domain, filled in from reference TRBV5-5 and TRBJ2-7, reads DAGVTQSPTHLIKTRGQQVTLRCSPISGHKSVSWYQQVLGQGPQFIFQYYEKEERGRGNFPDRFSARQFPNYSSELNVNALLLGDSALYLCASRLTETYEQYFGPGTRLTVT.

This clonotype was recorded at least ten times. V gene TRBV7-9 combines with J gene TRBJ2-2, with 8 bases aligning to TRBD1. CDR1 and CDR2 from the germline V gene are SEHNR and FQNEAQ (reference sequence). The CDR3 consists of 16 residues. With V trimmed by 6 bases and J by 1 base, 7 bases remained unmatched. CDR3 loop: CASRGQAPVNTGELFF. The CDR3 bases are TGTGCCAGCAGGGGACAGGCGCCTGTGAACACCGGGGAGCTGTTTTTT.

V and J are TRBV28 and TRBJ2-1; 8 positions agree with TRBD2. The ends lost 5 bases at V and 8 bases at J; junction bases unmatched: 11. Germline V gives CDR1 MDHEN, CDR2 SYDVKM. CDR3 size: 15 residues. CDR3 in amino acids: CASSTRLAPGDEQFF. DNA of the CDR3: TGTGCCAGCAGTACCCGACTAGCGCCTGGGGATGAGCAGTTCTTC.

A few counts support this clonotype. The chain employs TRBV15 and TRBJ2-5; D might be TRBD1 or TRBD2, each matching 5 bases. CDR1 and CDR2 from the germline V gene are LNHNV and YYDKDF (reference sequence). V lost 0 bases and J 3 bases, leaving 11 bases between the germline ends. The CDR3 covers 15 residues. This CDR3 is CATSRDVGAEETQYF. In nucleotides, the CDR3 is TGTGCCACCAGCAGAGATGTCGGGGCGGAAGAGACCCAGTACTTC.

This chain connects TRBV6-5 to TRBJ1-3, with D unresolved. Germline V CDR1 and CDR2: MNHEY, SVGAGI. The CDR3 length is 16 residues. The V end lost 0 bases, the J end lost 0 bases, and 9 bases lay between the germline ends. CDR3 region: CASSYSYRSSGNTIYF. DNA for the CDR3: TGTGCCAGCAGTTACTCGTACCGGAGCTCTGGAAACACCATATATTTT.

The V gene is TRBV11-2, the J gene TRBJ2-7; TRBD1 is a possible D gene (6 bases). CDR1 is SGHAT and CDR2 is FQNNGV in the germline V gene. V was shortened by 1 base and J by 1 base, with 11 bases between the two germline ends. The CDR3 length is 15 residues. CDR3 sequence: CASSLGAGDSYEQYF. In DNA form, the CDR3 reads TGTGCCAGCAGCTTAGGGGCAGGGGATTCCTACGAGCAGTACTTC.

This clonotype has ten or more counts. V gene TRBV18 combines with J gene TRBJ2-1; 8 bases map to TRBD2. The germline CDR1 and CDR2 sequences are KGHSH and LQKENI. Trimming removed 3 bases from V and 4 bases from J; junction bases left unmatched: 8. CDR3 length equals 16 residues. The CDR3 loop reads CASSPLAGYPYNEQFF. The CDR3, as DNA: TGTGCCAGCTCACCTTTAGCGGGATACCCTTACAATGAGCAGTTCTTC.

This clonotype was counted at least ten times. The genes are TRBV2 and TRBJ2-7, with 8 positions matching TRBD1. The CDR3 sequence is 12 residues long. V lost 6 bases, J lost 4 bases, and 2 bases stayed unmatched. Germline V gene sequence: CDR1 SNHLY, CDR2 FYNNEI. CDR3 coding DNA: TGTGCCAGCAGCGGGGACAGGTACGAGCAGTACTTC. Its translation is CASSGDRYEQYF.

The chain carries TRBV3-1 and TRBJ2-7; TRBD2 agrees at 12 bases. CDR1 is LGHDT and CDR2 is YNNKEL in the germline V gene (reference sequence). This CDR3 contains 17 residues. V was clipped by 1 base and J by 4 bases; unmatched bases: 8. CDR3: CASSQAASGRAGYEQYF. The CDR3, as DNA: TGTGCCAGCAGCCAAGCGGCTAGCGGGAGGGCCGGGTACGAGCAGTACTTC.

This clonotype appeared many times. The chain links TRBV9 to TRBJ1-3; D gene ambiguous. The CDR3 loop spans 15 amino acids. From germline, CDR1 is SGDLS and CDR2 YYNGEE. V was trimmed by 0 bases and J by 2 bases, leaving 9 bases between them. The CDR3 sequence: CASSVAYRPGNTIYF. In DNA, the CDR3 is TGTGCCAGCAGCGTAGCTTACAGACCTGGAAACACCATATATTTT. Based on the CDR3 plus reference TRBV9 and TRBJ1-3, the full variable domain is DSGVTQTPKHLITATGQRVTLRCSPRSGDLSVYWYQQSLDQGLQFLIQYYNGEERAKGNILERFSAQQFPDLHSELNLSSLELGDSALYFCASSVAYRPGNTIYFGEGSWLTVV.

This clonotype was seen at least ten times. The chain uses TRBV14 and TRBJ2-7; maybe TRBD2 (6 bases). The CDR3 length is 18 residues. Germline CDR1 and CDR2: SGHDN and FVKESK. V was clipped by 3 bases and J by 3 bases, with 24 bases between them. The CDR3 reads CASSHGGGGPRSHYEQYF. The CDR3, as DNA: TGTGCCAGCAGCCATGGGGGAGGTGGCCCCCGTTCCCACTACGAGCAGTACTTC.

This clonotype appeared many times. J is TRBJ1-1 and V is TRBV5-1, with D perhaps matching TRBD1 (6 bases). The CDR3 spans 14 residues. Looked up from germline, CDR1 is SGHRS and CDR2 is YFSETQ. With 4 bases removed from V and 6 bases from J, the gap between germline ends came to 16 bases. DNA of the CDR3: TGCGCCAGCAGCCCTAGGGACAAGGATCCTGAAGCTTTCTTT. Translated, it gives CASSPRDKDPEAFF.

This chain links TRBV5-1 with TRBJ2-7; D may match TRBD1 or TRBD2 (5 bases each). The CDR3 contains 14 residues. The ends were cut back, 0 bases at V and 4 bases at J, with 11 bases in the middle. The germline CDR1 and CDR2 sequences are SGHRS and YFSETQ. The CDR3 nucleotides read TGCGCCAGCAGCTTGGGAGGGGCAGAATACGAGCAGTACTTC. Translating it yields CASSLGGAEYEQYF. Filled out from reference TRBV5-1 and TRBJ2-7, the complete variable domain reads KAGVTQTPRYLIKTRGQQVTLSCSPISGHRSVSWYQQTPGQGLQFLFEYFSETQRNKGNFPGRFSGRQFSNSRSEMNVSTLELGDSALYLCASSLGGAEYEQYFGPGTRLTVT.

In this sample, this clonotype turned up many times. The rearrangement joins TRBV28 to TRBJ2-7; D call uncertain. V was shortened by 2 bases and J by 9 bases, with 11 bases between the two germline ends. Germline CDR1 MDHEN, CDR2 SYDVKM. The CDR3 is made up of 12 amino acids. The CDR3 sequence is CASSLMTDGQYF. Here the CDR3 DNA reads TGTGCCAGCAGTTTAATGACTGACGGGCAGTACTTC. The variable domain in full, with the rest retrieved from reference TRBV28 and TRBJ2-7, is DVKVTQSSRYLVKRTGEKVFLECVQDMDHENMFWYRQDPGLGLRLIYFSYDVKMKEKGDIPEGYSVSREKKERFSLILESASTNQTSMYLCASSLMTDGQYFGPGTRLTVT.

V and J are TRBV6-5 and TRBJ2-5, with a weak D call TRBD2 (5 bases). This CDR3 is 13 amino acids long. The germline CDR1 and CDR2 sequences are MNHEY and SVGAGI. Between the trimmed V and J ends, which lost 6 bases and 1 base, there was a span of 9 bases. CDR3 loop: CASSQRTQETQYF. CDR3 nucleotides: TGTGCCAGCAGCCAGCGGACCCAAGAGACCCAGTACTTC.

There are many counts of this clonotype. V and J are TRBV4-3 and TRBJ1-1, with D possibly TRBD1 on 5 matching bases. Germline CDR1 reads LGHNA; CDR2 reads YSLEER. V was pared by 0 bases and J by 1 base, with 6 bases between. CDR3 length: 14 residues. The CDR3 loop reads CASSQDRGNTEAFF. CDR3 DNA sequence: TGCGCCAGCAGCCAAGATAGGGGGAACACTGAAGCTTTCTTT.

Comment on this clonotype: A clone one base away is much larger, so this may be a read error. V usage is TRBV6-1 and J usage is TRBJ1-5; the match to TRBD1 covers 7 bases. The CDR3 extends over 14 amino acids. Per the germline V gene, CDR1 is MNHNS and CDR2 is SASEGT. V lost 8 bases, J lost 3 bases, and 7 bases stayed unmatched. The CDR3 DNA reads as TGTGCCAGCGTCAGGACAGGCGTCAATCAGCCCCAGCATTTT. Translated: CASVRTGVNQPQHF.

Worth noting for this clonotype: Being one base from a much bigger clone, this may be a read error. The rearrangement joins TRBV6-2 or TRBV6-3 to TRBJ1-1; the D gene is possibly TRBD1 (5 bases). CDR3 length: 13 amino acids. Germline V CDR1 and CDR2: MNHEY, SVGEGT. This chain's CDR3 is CTSSLEAGREAFF. CDR3 nucleotides: TGTACCAGCAGTCTTGAGGCAGGGCGTGAAGCTTTCTTT.

This clonotype has ten or more counts. The chain has TRBV7-9 and TRBJ1-2; no clear D gene. The CDR3 contains 13 residues. Germline V gene sequence: CDR1 SEHNR, CDR2 FQNEAQ (reference sequence). V was cut by 3 bases and J by 6 bases, with 11 bases left in between. Here the CDR3 reads CASSLGSPNGYTF. The CDR3 DNA reads as TGTGCCAGCAGCTTGGGCAGCCCTAATGGCTACACCTTC.

This clonotype was recorded at least ten times. The V call is TRBV12-3 or TRBV12-4, the J call TRBJ1-6; 9 bases fit TRBD1. J gave up 9 bases and V 0 bases, and 6 bases lay outside the gene matches. This CDR3 has 16 residues. The CDR3 DNA reads as TGTGCCAGCAGTTTAGCGCCGGACAGGGGATCTTCACCCCTCCACTTT. Protein sequence: CASSLAPDRGSSPLHF.

This clonotype showed up many times. The CDR3 here is CASSLLDRATGELFF. The CDR3 bases are TGCGCCAGCAGCCTCCTCGACAGGGCCACCGGGGAGCTGTTTTTT. This chain links TRBV5-1 with TRBJ2-2; 7 nucleotides agree with TRBD1. Germline V gene data show CDR1 as SGHRS and CDR2 as YFSETQ. This CDR3 spans 15 amino acids. J gave up 4 bases and V 4 bases, and 7 bases lay outside the gene matches.

Many counts were recorded for this clonotype. The chain employs TRBV7-2 and TRBJ1-1, with D possibly being TRBD1 (6 bases). The V end was cut by 3 bases, the J end by 4 bases, with 9 bases between. Germline CDR1 SGHTA, CDR2 FQGNSA. The CDR3 consists of 13 residues. The CDR3 here is CASSFRQVTEAFF. In DNA form, the CDR3 reads TGTGCCAGCAGCTTCCGACAGGTCACTGAAGCTTTCTTT.

This clonotype was picked up many times. CDR3 bases: TGCAGTGCTAGAACTGCTAGCGGGGGGAACACAGATACGCAGTATTTT. Translated, it gives CSARTASGGNTDTQYF. The chain combines TRBV20-1 with TRBJ2-3; TRBD2 matches 11 bases. CDR3 length: 16 residues. V lost 2 bases and J lost 2; bases outside the gene matches: 6. Germline V gene sequence: CDR1 DFQATT, CDR2 SNEGSKA (reference sequence).

This clonotype came up many times. This chain joins TRBV11-3 and TRBJ2-4; D may be TRBD2 (6 bases). The CDR3 runs 15 residues. V lost 3 bases, J lost 0 bases, and 9 bases lay in between. Germline loops: CDR1 SGHNT, CDR2 YENEEA. This CDR3 is CASSLRGLAKNIQYF. As DNA, the CDR3 is TGTGCCAGCAGCTTGCGGGGACTAGCCAAAAACATTCAGTACTTC. Looking up the rest from reference TRBV11-3 and TRBJ2-4 gives the full variable domain: EAGVVQSPRYKIIEKKQPVAFWCNPISGHNTLYWYLQNLGQGPELLIRYENEEAVDDSQLPKDRFSAERLKGVDSTLKIQPAELGDSAVYLCASSLRGLAKNIQYFGAGTRLSVL.

The rearrangement joins TRBV2 to TRBJ2-1, with D perhaps matching TRBD1 or TRBD2 (6 bases each). CDR1 is SNHLY and CDR2 is FYNNEI in the germline V gene. V was trimmed by 7 bases and J by 2 bases, leaving 12 bases between them. The CDR3 spans 14 residues. The CDR3 spells CASKGEAAYNEQFF. For the CDR3, the DNA is TGTGCCAGCAAGGGGGAGGCCGCCTACAATGAGCAGTTCTTC.

This clonotype came up a few times. CDR3 bases: TGCGCCAGCCGAACGGGGGTTAACTCCTACGAGCAGTACTTC. This gives the protein CASRTGVNSYEQYF. V usage is TRBV5-1 and J usage is TRBJ2-7; perhaps TRBD2 as D (6 bases). CDR3 length: 14 residues. Germline loops: CDR1 SGHRS, CDR2 YFSETQ. The ends were cut back, 7 bases at V and 0 bases at J, with 14 bases in the middle.

This clonotype has only a few counts. The J gene is TRBJ1-3, the V gene TRBV30; D gene unclear. Trimming took 2 bases from V and 6 from J, leaving 8 bases between them. CDR3 length: 12 amino acids. The germline V gene has CDR1 GTSNPN and CDR2 SVGIG (reference sequence). The CDR3, as DNA: TGTGCCTGGAGTCTGTGGGAAAACACCATATATTTT. This encodes CAWSLWENTIYF. The complete variable domain, with remaining parts taken from reference TRBV30 and TRBJ1-3, reads SQTIHQWPATLVQPVGSPLSLECTVEGTSNPNLYWYRQAAGRGLQLLFYSVGIGQISSEVPQNLSASRPQDRQFILSSKKLLLSDSGFYLCAWSLWENTIYFGEGSWLTVV.

In this sample, this clonotype turned up many times. J is TRBJ2-1 and V is TRBV12-3 or TRBV12-4, with D unclear. The germline V and J ends were trimmed by 5 bases and 0 bases, with 11 bases remaining between them. This CDR3 has 15 residues. The CDR3 region is CASSPDSFSYNEQFF. The CDR3 nucleotides read TGTGCCAGCAGTCCCGACTCCTTCTCCTACAATGAGCAGTTCTTC.

This clonotype was seen at least ten times. V is TRBV10-3 and J is TRBJ2-1; 13 bases align to TRBD2. V was pared by 3 bases and J by 12 bases, with 8 bases of the junction left unmatched. Per germline, CDR1 ENHRY and CDR2 SYGVKD. This CDR3 spans 15 amino acids. The CDR3 DNA reads as TGTGCCATCAGTGAACTAGCGGGAGGGCCAAATTTGCAGTTCTTC. Its protein product is CAISELAGGPNLQFF.

The CDR3: CASIEQGSPYEQYF. The CDR3 nucleotides are TGTGCCAGCATCGAACAGGGGTCCCCCTACGAGCAGTACTTC. The chain employs TRBV2 and TRBJ2-7; 7 bases map to TRBD1. V lost 7 bases, J lost 2 bases, and 8 bases stayed unmatched. CDR1 is SNHLY, CDR2 FYNNEI, per germline. The CDR3 loop spans 14 amino acids.